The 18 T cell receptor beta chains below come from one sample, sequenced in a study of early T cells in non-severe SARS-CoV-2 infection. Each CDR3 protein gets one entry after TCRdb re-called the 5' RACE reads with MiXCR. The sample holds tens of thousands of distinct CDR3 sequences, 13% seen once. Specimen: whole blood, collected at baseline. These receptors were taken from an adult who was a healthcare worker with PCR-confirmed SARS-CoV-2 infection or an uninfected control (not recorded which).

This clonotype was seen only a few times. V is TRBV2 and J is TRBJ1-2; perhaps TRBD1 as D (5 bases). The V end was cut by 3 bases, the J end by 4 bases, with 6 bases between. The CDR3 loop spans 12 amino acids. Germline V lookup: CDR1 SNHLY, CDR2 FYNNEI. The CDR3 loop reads CASSETVYGYTF. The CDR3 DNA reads TGTGCCAGCAGTGAGACAGTCTATGGCTACACCTTC.

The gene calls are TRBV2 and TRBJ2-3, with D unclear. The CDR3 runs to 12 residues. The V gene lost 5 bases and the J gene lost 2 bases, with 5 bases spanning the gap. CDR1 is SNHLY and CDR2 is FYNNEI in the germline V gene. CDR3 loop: CASSPVTDTQYF. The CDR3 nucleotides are TGTGCCAGCAGTCCAGTCACAGATACGCAGTATTTT.

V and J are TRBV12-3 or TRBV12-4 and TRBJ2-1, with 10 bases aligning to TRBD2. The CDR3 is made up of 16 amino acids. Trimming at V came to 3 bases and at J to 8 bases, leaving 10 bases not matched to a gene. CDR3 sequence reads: CASSFAGLAKNYEQFF. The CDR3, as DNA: TGTGCCAGCAGTTTCGCGGGACTAGCGAAAAACTATGAGCAGTTCTTC.

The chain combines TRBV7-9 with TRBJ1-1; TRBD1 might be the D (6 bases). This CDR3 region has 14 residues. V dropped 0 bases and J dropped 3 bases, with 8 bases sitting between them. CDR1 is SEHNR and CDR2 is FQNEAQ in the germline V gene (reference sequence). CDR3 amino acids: CASSLAEGDTEAFF. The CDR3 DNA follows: TGTGCCAGCAGCTTAGCGGAGGGGGACACTGAAGCTTTCTTT.

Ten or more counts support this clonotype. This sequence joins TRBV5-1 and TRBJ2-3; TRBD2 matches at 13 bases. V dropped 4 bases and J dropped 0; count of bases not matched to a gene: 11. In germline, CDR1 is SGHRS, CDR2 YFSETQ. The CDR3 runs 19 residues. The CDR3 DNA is TGCGCCAGCAGCACCAAACCGGGACTAGCGGGATTTAGCACAGATACGCAGTATTTT. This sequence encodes CASSTKPGLAGFSTDTQYF.

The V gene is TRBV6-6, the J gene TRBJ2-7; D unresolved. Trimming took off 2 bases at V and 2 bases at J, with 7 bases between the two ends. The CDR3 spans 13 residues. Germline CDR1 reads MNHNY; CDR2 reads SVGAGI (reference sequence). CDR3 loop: CASSYGDAYEQYF. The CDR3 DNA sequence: TGTGCCAGCAGTTACGGGGATGCCTACGAGCAGTACTTC.

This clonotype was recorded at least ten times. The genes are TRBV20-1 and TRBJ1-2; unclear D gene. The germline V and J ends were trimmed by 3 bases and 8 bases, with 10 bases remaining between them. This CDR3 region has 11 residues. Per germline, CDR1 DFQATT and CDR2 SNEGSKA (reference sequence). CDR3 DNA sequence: TGCAGTGCTAGTACCGATGGGGGCTACACCTTC. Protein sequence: CSASTDGGYTF.

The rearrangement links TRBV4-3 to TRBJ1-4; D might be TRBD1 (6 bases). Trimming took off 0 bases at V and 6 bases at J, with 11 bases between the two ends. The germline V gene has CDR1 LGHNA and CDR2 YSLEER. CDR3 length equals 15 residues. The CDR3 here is CASSQEEKGDEKLFF. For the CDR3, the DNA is TGCGCCAGCAGCCAAGAAGAAAAGGGGGATGAAAAACTGTTTTTT.

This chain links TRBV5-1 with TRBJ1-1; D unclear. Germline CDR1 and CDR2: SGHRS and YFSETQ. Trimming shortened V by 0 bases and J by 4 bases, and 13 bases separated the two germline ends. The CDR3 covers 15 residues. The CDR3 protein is CASSLVPGGFTEAFF. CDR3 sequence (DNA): TGCGCCAGCAGCTTGGTTCCGGGAGGGTTCACTGAAGCTTTCTTT.

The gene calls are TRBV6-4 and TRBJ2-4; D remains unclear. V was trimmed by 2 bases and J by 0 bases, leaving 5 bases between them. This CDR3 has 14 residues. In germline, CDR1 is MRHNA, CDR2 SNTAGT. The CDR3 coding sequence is TGTGCCAGCAGTGACAAGGTAGCCAAAAACATTCAGTACTTC. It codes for CASSDKVAKNIQYF.

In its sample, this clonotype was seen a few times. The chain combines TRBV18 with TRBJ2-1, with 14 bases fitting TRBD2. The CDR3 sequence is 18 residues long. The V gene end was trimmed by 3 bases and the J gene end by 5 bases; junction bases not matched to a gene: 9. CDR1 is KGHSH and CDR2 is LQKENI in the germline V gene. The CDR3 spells CASSPSGTSGGDNNEQFF. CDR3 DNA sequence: TGTGCCAGCTCACCCTCCGGGACTAGCGGGGGAGATAACAATGAGCAGTTCTTC.

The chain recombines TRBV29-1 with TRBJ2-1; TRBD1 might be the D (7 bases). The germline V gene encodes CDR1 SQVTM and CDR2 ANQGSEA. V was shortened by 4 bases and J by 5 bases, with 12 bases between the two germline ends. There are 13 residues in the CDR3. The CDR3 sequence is CSVGSGGNNEQFF. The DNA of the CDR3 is TGCAGCGTTGGTTCAGGGGGGAACAATGAGCAGTTCTTC.

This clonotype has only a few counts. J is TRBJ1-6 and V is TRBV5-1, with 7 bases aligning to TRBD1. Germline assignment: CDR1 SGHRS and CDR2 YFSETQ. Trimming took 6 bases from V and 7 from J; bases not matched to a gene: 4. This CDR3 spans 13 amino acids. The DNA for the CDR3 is TGCGCCAGCACGGGACAGTTAAATTCACCCCTCCACTTT. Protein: CASTGQLNSPLHF.

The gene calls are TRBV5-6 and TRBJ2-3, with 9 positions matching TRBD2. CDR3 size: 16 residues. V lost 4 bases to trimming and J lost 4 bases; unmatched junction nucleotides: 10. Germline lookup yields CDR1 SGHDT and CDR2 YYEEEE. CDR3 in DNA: TGTGCCAGCAGCCCGGGACTAGCAAAAAGGGCAGATACGCAGTATTTT. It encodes CASSPGLAKRADTQYF. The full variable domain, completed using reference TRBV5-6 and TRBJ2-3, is DAGVTQSPTHLIKTRGQQVTLRCSPKSGHDTVSWYQQALGQGPQFIFQYYEEEERQRGNFPDRFSGHQFPNYSSELNVNALLLGDSALYLCASSPGLAKRADTQYFGPGTRLTVL.

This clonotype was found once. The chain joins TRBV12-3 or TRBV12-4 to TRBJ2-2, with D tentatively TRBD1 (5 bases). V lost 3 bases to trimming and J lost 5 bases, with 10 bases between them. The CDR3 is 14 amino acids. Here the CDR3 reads CASSLDTSTGELFF. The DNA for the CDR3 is TGTGCCAGCAGTTTGGACACGTCGACCGGGGAGCTGTTTTTT.

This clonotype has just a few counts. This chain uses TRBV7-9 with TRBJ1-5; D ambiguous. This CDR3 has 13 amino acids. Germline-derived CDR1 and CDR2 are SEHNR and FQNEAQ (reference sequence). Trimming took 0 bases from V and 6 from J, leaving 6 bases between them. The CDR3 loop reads CASSLAEVQPQHF. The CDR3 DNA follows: TGTGCCAGCAGCTTAGCAGAGGTTCAGCCCCAGCATTTT.

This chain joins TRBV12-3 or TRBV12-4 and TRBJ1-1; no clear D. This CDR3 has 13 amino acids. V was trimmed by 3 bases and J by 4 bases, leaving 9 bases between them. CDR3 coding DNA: TGTGCCAGCAGTTTGGGAAATCCCACTGAAGCTTTCTTT. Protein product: CASSLGNPTEAFF.

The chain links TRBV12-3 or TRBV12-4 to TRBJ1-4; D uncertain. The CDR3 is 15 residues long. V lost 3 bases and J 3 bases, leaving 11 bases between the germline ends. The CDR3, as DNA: TGTGCCAGCAGTTTCTCGGGGAGGGCTAATGAAAAACTGTTTTTT. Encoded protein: CASSFSGRANEKLFF.